This entry lists 22 T cell receptor beta chains sequenced from one sample in a study of spatial heterogeneity in lung cancer (dated by TCRdb to between 2018 and 2021). This specimen's time point label, per the study, means: blood at routine non-recurrence follow-up after resection. Without any cell sorting, TCR sequencing was performed on whole RNA extracted either from tumor and nontumor lung tissue or from cryopreserved PBMC samples. The library relied on 5' RACE. The instrument was a NextSeq 500. TCRdb itself trimmed the public reads at Q25 with fastp, ran MiXCR and retained productive beta chains. Identical CDR3 proteins give one entry, which carries the most common genes and DNA. For this sample the table gives about 26,000 distinct CDR3 sequences, of which approximately 5.6% were detected only once. The ten most abundant clones make up more than 20% of the sample. Sequencing was performed on PBMCs, taken at follow-up. Every receptor here comes from a male donor with early-stage non-small cell lung cancer.

V is TRBV7-2 and J is TRBJ2-1; TRBD2 matches at 9 bases. Per the germline V gene, CDR1 is SGHTA and CDR2 is FQGNSA. The CDR3 covers 13 residues. V gave up 5 bases and J gave up 6 bases; unmatched junction bases: 2. CDR3 sequence (DNA): TGTGCCAGCAGCACGGGACTAGCCAATGAGCAGTTCTTC. Encoded protein: CASSTGLANEQFF.

There are many counts of this clonotype. The chain recombines TRBV6-5 with TRBJ1-6; perhaps TRBD1 as D (6 bases). Trimming cost V 7 bases and J 7 bases, with 14 bases left between them. In germline, CDR1 is MNHEY, CDR2 SVGAGI. The CDR3 runs to 14 residues. CDR3 DNA: TGTGCCAGCACCAAGACAGGCATGAATTCACCCCTCCACTTT. As protein: CASTKTGMNSPLHF.

A few counts support this clonotype. The gene calls are TRBV6-2 or TRBV6-3 and TRBJ2-7, with D perhaps TRBD2 (6 bases). Germline CDR1 is MNHEY and CDR2 is SVGEGT. This CDR3 spans 15 amino acids. Trimming pared 6 bases from V and 3 bases from J, leaving 18 bases between. In DNA form, the CDR3 reads TGTGCCAGCAGACTGGGCGGGGTGTTATACTACGAGCAGTACTTC. The encoded protein is CASRLGGVLYYEQYF.

The rearrangement links TRBV12-3 or TRBV12-4 to TRBJ2-7; D tentatively fits TRBD1 or TRBD2 (5 bases each). CDR3 length: 14 residues. V shed 5 bases and J shed 3 bases, with 14 bases lying between them. The CDR3 DNA sequence: TGTGCCAGCAGTACTGGGCTGGGGGACTACGAGCAGTACGTC. Its translation is CASSTGLGDYEQYV.

In this sample, this clonotype turned up many times. The J gene is TRBJ2-3, the V gene TRBV12-3 or TRBV12-4, with D perhaps matching TRBD2 (7 bases). Trimming pared 3 bases from V and 4 bases from J, leaving 11 bases between. The CDR3 totals 14 residues. The CDR3 nucleotides are TGTGCCAGCAGTTTCAGGGGAGGGTCAGATACGCAGTATTTT. It translates to CASSFRGGSDTQYF.

Many counts were recorded for this clonotype. V usage is TRBV11-2 and J usage is TRBJ2-5; 10 bases fit TRBD1. This CDR3 contains 14 residues. Germline lookup yields CDR1 SGHAT and CDR2 FQNNGV. The V segment lost 6 bases and the J segment 5 bases; nucleotides outside the gene matches: 6. DNA of the CDR3: TGTGCCAGCAGTGACAGGGGGCGGGAGGAGACCCAGTACTTC. Translation: CASSDRGREETQYF.

This clonotype was observed at least ten times. The genes are TRBV2 and TRBJ2-7, with D unresolved. Germline CDR1 and CDR2: SNHLY and FYNNEI. The CDR3 consists of 12 residues. Trimming left V 7 bases short and J 0 bases short, with 7 bases between. CDR3 loop: CASTSDSYEQYF. CDR3 bases: TGTGCCAGCACTTCGGACTCCTACGAGCAGTACTTC.

This clonotype was recorded at least ten times. J is TRBJ2-7 and V is TRBV3-1, with unresolved D. The CDR3 has 11 residues. The V end was cut by 1 base, the J end by 10 bases, with 8 bases between. Germline CDR1 and CDR2: LGHDT and YNNKEL (reference sequence). Here the CDR3 reads CASSQAGYQYF. The CDR3 DNA is TGTGCCAGCAGCCAAGCAGGTTACCAGTACTTC.

This clonotype was counted at least ten times. CDR3 sequence reads: CASSSSDQPQHF. The CDR3 DNA is TGTGCCAGCAGTTCCTCGGACCAGCCCCAGCATTTT. The V and J genes are TRBV6-2 or TRBV6-3 and TRBJ1-5; D gene unclear. Germline values: CDR1 MNHEY, CDR2 SVGEGT. The CDR3 has 12 amino acids. The germline V and J ends were trimmed by 4 bases and 7 bases, with 8 bases remaining between them.

This clonotype was detected many times. The chain joins TRBV5-1 to TRBJ1-3, with D maybe TRBD1 (6 bases). Germline V gene data show CDR1 as SGHRS and CDR2 as YFSETQ. V dropped 4 bases and J dropped 7 bases, with 18 bases sitting between them. The CDR3 runs 15 residues. As DNA, the CDR3 is TGCGCCAGCAGCCTCCCTTTAGGGGGGGCGAACACCATATATTTT. Translating gives CASSLPLGGANTIYF.

Points on this clonotype: Mismatch with germline at one junction end may stem from a read error. The chain is built from TRBV24-1 and TRBJ2-1, with 8 bases that match TRBD2. Germline V gene data show CDR1 as KGHDR and CDR2 as SFDVKD. This CDR3 region has 16 residues. The CDR3 is CATSDPGGGGYNEQFF. Here the CDR3 DNA reads TGTGCCACCAGTGACCCCGGGGGGGGAGGATACAATGAACAGTTCTTC.

This clonotype was seen at least ten times. The chain recombines TRBV29-1 with TRBJ2-7; tentatively, D is TRBD2 (5 bases). The germline V gene encodes CDR1 SQVTM and CDR2 ANQGSEA. V lost 7 bases, J lost 1 base, and 11 bases lay in between. The CDR3 sequence is 12 residues long. CDR3 nucleotide sequence: TGCAGCGGTGCGGGCCAGTCCTACGAGCAGTACTTC. This encodes CSGAGQSYEQYF.

The chain links TRBV9 to TRBJ2-3; possible D gene TRBD2, 6 bases. Deletions cut 0 bases from V and 0 bases from J, with 29 bases between. CDR1 is SGDLS, CDR2 YYNGEE, per germline. The CDR3 is 22 amino acids. The CDR3 sequence is CASSVATGGALSTRSSTDTQYF. The CDR3 coding sequence is TGTGCCAGCAGCGTAGCTACCGGGGGTGCCCTGTCAACACGGAGTAGCACAGATACGCAGTATTTT.

This clonotype appeared many times. V usage is TRBV6-6 and J usage is TRBJ1-1; 11 nucleotides agree with TRBD1. The CDR3 runs 14 residues. J lost 4 bases, V lost 4 bases, and 2 bases had no gene match. The V gene's germline CDR1 is MNHNY and CDR2 SVGAGI (reference sequence). The CDR3 DNA is TGTGCCAGCAGTTCCGGGACAGGGGGCACTGAAGCTTTCTTT. It encodes CASSSGTGGTEAFF.

This clonotype was picked up a small number of times. V usage is TRBV5-4 and J usage is TRBJ2-7; 9 bases align to TRBD1. The CDR3 covers 15 residues. The V gene's germline CDR1 is SGHNT and CDR2 YYREEE (reference sequence). Losses at the gene ends were 5 bases for V and 0 bases for J; bases not matched to a gene: 6. CDR3 bases: TGTGCCAGCAGTGAAGGGACAGGGCCCTCCTACGAGCAGTACTTC. Its protein is CASSEGTGPSYEQYF.

This clonotype appeared many times. CDR3 protein: CASSPQLAGEQYF. CDR3 nucleotides: TGTGCCAGCAGCCCCCAGCTAGCGGGCGAGCAGTACTTC. The chain carries TRBV9 and TRBJ2-7; 8 bases agree with TRBD2. Losses at the gene ends were 4 bases for V and 6 bases for J; bases not matched to a gene: 6. CDR3 length equals 13 residues. Per the germline V gene, CDR1 is SGDLS and CDR2 is YYNGEE.

This clonotype was recorded at least ten times. V is TRBV4-3 and J is TRBJ2-1; 13 bases map to TRBD2. This CDR3 is built from 16 residues. Germline V lookup: CDR1 LGHNA, CDR2 YSLEER. V shed 2 bases, J shed 8 bases, and the junction held 6 bases outside the gene matches. CDR3 DNA: TGCGCCAGCAGCCAACAGGGGACTAGCGGGATGGATGAGCAGTTCTTC. The encoded protein is CASSQQGTSGMDEQFF.

This clonotype came up a few times. This chain uses TRBV6-2 or TRBV6-3 with TRBJ1-2, with no clear D. The CDR3 totals 14 residues. Germline CDR1 is MNHEY and CDR2 is SVGEGT. V lost 0 bases and J 6 bases, leaving 11 bases between the germline ends. Written as DNA, the CDR3 is TGTGCCAGCAGTTACTCGTGGCAGGAAGATGGCTACACCTTC. Residues: CASSYSWQEDGYTF.

This clonotype was counted at least ten times. The chain combines TRBV6-2 or TRBV6-3 with TRBJ2-1; perhaps TRBD1 as D (5 bases). The CDR3 has 12 amino acids. Germline lookup yields CDR1 MNHEY and CDR2 SVGEGT. The V end lost 6 bases, the J end lost 15 bases, and 18 bases lay between the germline ends. The CDR3 is CASRSGRLNWFF. In DNA form, the CDR3 reads TGTGCCAGCAGGTCAGGGCGACTGAATTGGTTCTTC.

This clonotype was seen repeatedly, ten times or more. The chain links TRBV7-9 to TRBJ2-3, with 9 bases fitting TRBD2. V gave up 1 base and J gave up 2 bases; unmatched junction bases: 4. From germline, CDR1 is SEHNR and CDR2 FQNEAQ (reference sequence). The CDR3 runs to 16 residues. The CDR3 coding sequence is TGTGCCAGCAGCTTAGGAGGACTAGCGACCACAGATACGCAGTATTTT. Translation: CASSLGGLATTDTQYF.

This clonotype has a handful of counts. V gene TRBV29-1 combines with J gene TRBJ2-3, with D perhaps TRBD2 (6 bases). V shed 4 bases and J shed 1 base, with 12 bases lying between them. CDR1 is SQVTM, CDR2 ANQGSEA, per germline. This CDR3 comprises 14 residues. The CDR3 spells CSVGTGDGTDTQYF. DNA for the CDR3: TGCAGCGTTGGTACGGGAGATGGCACAGATACGCAGTATTTT.

This clonotype was recorded many times. V is TRBV18 and J is TRBJ1-5, with TRBD1 as a possible D gene (5 bases). In germline, CDR1 is KGHSH, CDR2 LQKENI. Trimming removed 4 bases at V and 1 base at J, with 11 bases between. There are 15 residues in the CDR3. The CDR3 region is CASSLRQRSNQPQHF. CDR3 bases: TGTGCCAGCTCACTAAGACAGCGCAGCAATCAGCCCCAGCATTTT.